The rows below give T cell receptor beta chains drawn from one sample of a study of T cell repertoires in cytomegalovirus infection. Their cognate antigens are unknown. In TCRdb, the reads were re-called with MiXCR into one record per CDR3 protein. The sample lists 160,000 or so distinct CDR3 sequences; about 20% were seen once. This material consisted of CD8+ T cells from cultured PBMCs, taken from culture after CMV antigen stimulation. The receptor set was obtained from a human donor in good health (CMV status not recorded). Some clones in this sample may be carry-over from other donors' samples. Both conserved end residues are part of each CDR3. D genes are given only for firm matches. Size is stated for part of the rows, as once, few or many counts, or as a class when the clone is expanded.

J	D	size	V	DNA	CDR3
TRBJ1-5	NA	few	TRBV5-6	TGTGCCAGCAGCTTGGGGGTAGCTCAGCCCCAGCATTTT	CASSLGVAQPQHF
TRBJ1-1	NA	NA	TRBV6-2/TRBV6-3	TGTGCCAGCCACGGGGGGGGAACTGAAGCTTTCTTT	CASHGGGTEAFF
TRBJ1-2	NA	NA	TRBV4-2	TGTGCCAGCAGCCAAGATCTGAAAGGGACCTACTATGGCTACACCTTC	CASSQDLKGTYYGYTF
TRBJ1-1	NA	NA	TRBV2	TGTGCCAGCAGCGGACGGTTGAACTCTGAAGCTTTCTTT	CASSGRLNSEAFF
TRBJ1-4	NA	few	TRBV4-3	TGCGCCAGCAGCCAAGTGATCGGGACTAATGAAAAACTGTTTTTT	CASSQVIGTNEKLFF
TRBJ2-7	TRBD1	once	TRBV10-3	TGTGCCATCAGTGGGACAGGGGCTTATGCCAACGAGCAGTACTTC	CAISGTGAYANEQYF
TRBJ2-7	NA	medium-sized	TRBV7-2	TGTGCCAGCAGCTCATCCCCCGGGGCAGCTACCTACGAGCAGTACTTC	CASSSSPGAATYEQYF
TRBJ1-5	NA	few	TRBV7-9	TGTGCCAGCAGTTTAGGACCAAGGCCCCAGCATTTT	CASSLGPRPQHF
TRBJ2-5	TRBD1	few	TRBV5-1	TGCGCCAGCAGGGGGGACAGGGATGAGACCCAGTACTTC	CASRGDRDETQYF
TRBJ2-7	TRBD1	few	TRBV7-2	TGTGCCAGCACATGGGGGACAGGGCAGCACGAGCAGTACTTC	CASTWGTGQHEQYF
TRBJ2-3	TRBD2	once	TRBV7-2	TGTGCCAGCAGCCTCCGGCGGGGGGGCCTCGCAGATACGCAGTATTTT	CASSLRRGGLADTQYF
TRBJ2-1	NA	few	TRBV7-2	TGTGCCAGCTTGGGGGAAGGCAATGAGCAGTTCTTC	CASLGEGNEQFF
TRBJ2-5	NA	NA	TRBV6-2/TRBV6-3	TGTGCCAGCCTCTGGGGACCGTCAATCCAAGAGACCCAGTACTTC	CASLWGPSIQETQYF
TRBJ2-7	TRBD2	NA	TRBV5-1	TGCGCCAGCAGCTTGGCCGGGACTAGCGGGGGGCGGGCCTACGAGCAGTACTTC	CASSLAGTSGGRAYEQYF
TRBJ2-7	NA	NA	TRBV11-2	TGTGCCAGCAGCCGGGAGCCCTCCTACGAGCAGTACTTC	CASSREPSYEQYF
TRBJ1-1	TRBD1	few	TRBV12-3/TRBV12-4	TGTGCCAGCAGCCCGCGGACAGGGGACACTGAAGCTTTCTTT	CASSPRTGDTEAFF
TRBJ2-7	NA	few	TRBV4-1	TGCGCCAGCAGCCCCGGGGGCGGCAGGGGGTCCTACGAGCAGTACTTC	CASSPGGGRGSYEQYF
TRBJ1-6	NA	few	TRBV27	TGTGCCAGCAGTCCCCGGGTAACTCTCGATTCACCCCTCCACTTT	CASSPRVTLDSPLHF
TRBJ2-7	TRBD1	NA	TRBV7-9	TGTGCCAGCAGCCACCGGACAGGTACAACCGCCTACGAGCAGTACTTC	CASSHRTGTTAYEQYF
TRBJ2-7	NA	NA	TRBV27	TGTGCCAGCAGTTTCGGGAGGGACAGGGCCTACGAGCAGTACTTC	CASSFGRDRAYEQYF
TRBJ2-5	NA	few	TRBV4-1	TGCGCCAGCAGCCCCTACCTGGGGACTGGAGAGACCCAGTACTTC	CASSPYLGTGETQYF
TRBJ1-5	TRBD1	many	TRBV12-3/TRBV12-4	TGTGCCAGCAGTCCCCGGACAGGGCGACAGCCCCAGCATTTT	CASSPRTGRQPQHF
TRBJ2-7	NA	NA	TRBV4-3	TGCGCCAGCAGCCAGGAGGACGACAGTCTCAGCTACGAGCAGTACTTC	CASSQEDDSLSYEQYF
TRBJ2-3	TRBD2	few	TRBV9	TGTGCCAGCAGCACTAGCGGGGACGAGTCGGATACGCAGTATTTT	CASSTSGDESDTQYF
TRBJ2-1	NA	many	TRBV27	TGCGCCAGCAGCTTGGCTAATGAGCAGTTCTTC	CASSLANEQFF
TRBJ1-4	NA	NA	TRBV28	TGTGCCAGCAGTCTTCGACAGGTAGCTAATGAAAAACTGTTTTTT	CASSLRQVANEKLFF
TRBJ2-1	TRBD2	few	TRBV12-3/TRBV12-4	TGTGCCAGCAGTTTACTCTTTGGCGGGGGGAGCCATTCGTACAATGAGCAGTTCTTC	CASSLLFGGGSHSYNEQFF
TRBJ2-5	TRBD2	NA	TRBV6-6	TGTGCCAGCAGCGCTACTCTAGCGGGGGGGGAGGAGACCCAGTACTTC	CASSATLAGGEETQYF
TRBJ1-1	NA	many	TRBV11-2	TGTGCCAGCAGCTTAGGGCTCACTGAAGCTTTCTTT	CASSLGLTEAFF
TRBJ2-5	NA	NA	TRBV12-3/TRBV12-4	TGTGCCAGCAGTATACTAGGGGTTCAAGAGACCCAGTACTTC	CASSILGVQETQYF
TRBJ2-7	NA	NA	TRBV14	TGTGCCAGCAGCCAAGATGAAAGAGTCGGACGTAAGTACTACGAGCAGTACTTC	CASSQDERVGRKYYEQYF